These 23 T cell receptor beta chains originate from one sample sequenced in a study of blood T cell repertoires in COVID-19 (TCRdb year 2020). The library was obtained by the immunoSEQ multiplex PCR assay. Drawn from immuneACCESS, this table holds only the in-frame rearrangements with V and J called that TCRdb kept. Clones are partly lost; checked studies trace under half to an unresolved V gene and leave the rest unexplained. The sample profile shows 60,000 to 65,000 clones; about 76% of them were found once. The ten largest clones represent 50% of the sample. Sequencing used peripheral blood. Every receptor here comes from a woman aged 80 or over with acute or convalescent COVID-19.

The V call is TRBV28, the J call TRBJ1-1; D is unresolved. Germline CDR1 and CDR2: MDHEN and SYDVKM. Between the trimmed V and J ends, which lost 3 bases and 7 bases, there was a span of 3 bases. The CDR3 loop spans 10 amino acids. DNA for the CDR3: TGTGCCAGCAGTTTTATTGAAGCTTTCTTT. Amino acid sequence: CASSFIEAFF.

The chain carries TRBV5-4 and TRBJ2-5; 8 bases align to TRBD1. V dropped 3 bases and J dropped 4; count of bases not matched to a gene: 17. The CDR3 has 18 residues. Germline assignment: CDR1 SGHNT and CDR2 YYREEE (reference sequence). Here the CDR3 DNA reads TGTGCCAGCAGCTACCGATCCACCGGACAGGGTGGCAGAGAGACCCAGTACTTC. This sequence encodes CASSYRSTGQGGRETQYF. Full variable domain (rest looked up from reference TRBV5-4 and TRBJ2-5): ETGVTQSPTHLIKTRGQQVTLRCSSQSGHNTVSWYQQALGQGPQFIFQYYREEENGRGNFPPRFSGLQFPNYSSELNVNALELDDSALYLCASSYRSTGQGGRETQYFGPGTRLLVL.

The rearrangement links TRBV29-1 to TRBJ2-2, with 10 bases lining up with TRBD1. Germline trimming cut 7 bases from V and 5 bases from J; bases unmatched to any gene: 7. Germline lookup yields CDR1 SQVTM and CDR2 ANQGSEA. The CDR3 spans 14 residues. The CDR3: CSARQGAMTGELFF. The CDR3, as DNA: TGCAGCGCCCGACAGGGGGCCATGACCGGGGAGCTGTTTTTT.

This clone was seen a few times. The genes are TRBV5-1 and TRBJ2-3; D may be TRBD2 (5 bases). V was trimmed by 0 bases and J by 5 bases, leaving 19 bases between them. Germline CDR1 SGHRS, CDR2 YFSETQ. The CDR3 loop spans 17 amino acids. The CDR3 DNA follows: TGCGCCAGCAGCTTGGGGGTTAGGGAGATTGTGGAAGATACGCAGTATTTT. Translation gives CASSLGVREIVEDTQYF.

The CDR3 here is CASSSPDRGSYEQYF. The CDR3 coding sequence is TGTGCCAGCAGCTCTCCAGACAGGGGCTCCTACGAGCAGTACTTC. The chain couples TRBV7-3 to TRBJ2-7, with 8 bases aligning to TRBD1. The CDR3 sequence is 15 residues long. Unmatched junction bases numbered 5, after V lost 4 bases and J lost 0 bases. Germline CDR1 is SGHTA and CDR2 is FQGTGA.

The gene calls are TRBV28 and TRBJ1-6; 9 bases match TRBD1. Germline lookup yields CDR1 MDHEN and CDR2 SYDVKM. V lost 8 bases and J lost 10; bases outside the gene matches: 6. CDR3 length: 13 amino acids. The CDR3 sequence is CASGDRVKSPLHF. The DNA of the CDR3 is TGTGCCAGCGGGGACAGGGTAAAGTCACCCCTCCACTTT. Full variable domain (rest looked up from reference TRBV28 and TRBJ1-6): DVKVTQSSRYLVKRTGEKVFLECVQDMDHENMFWYRQDPGLGLRLIYFSYDVKMKEKGDIPEGYSVSREKKERFSLILESASTNQTSMYLCASGDRVKSPLHFGNGTRLTVT.

The rearrangement uses TRBV2 and TRBJ1-2; possibly TRBD1 for D (6 bases). The ends were cut back, 8 bases at V and 0 bases at J, with 13 bases in the middle. The germline V gene has CDR1 SNHLY and CDR2 FYNNEI. The CDR3 has 14 residues. This chain's CDR3 is CASGVRDTNYGYTF. The CDR3 DNA reads as TGTGCCAGCGGAGTCCGGGACACTAACTATGGCTACACCTTC.

J is TRBJ1-6 and V is TRBV30, with 12 bases identical to TRBD1. There are 13 residues in the CDR3. CDR1 and CDR2 (germline): GTSNPN, SVGIG (reference sequence). V was clipped by 3 bases and J by 14 bases; unmatched bases: 5. This CDR3 is CAWSGTGGLALHF. CDR3 nucleotides: TGTGCCTGGAGCGGGACAGGGGGCCTGGCCCTCCACTTT.

V and J are TRBV19 and TRBJ2-7; 9 nucleotides line up with TRBD2. This CDR3 has 14 amino acids. In germline, CDR1 is LNHDA, CDR2 SQIVND (reference sequence). Trimming cost V 10 bases and J 6 bases; bases outside gene matches: 13. CDR3 in amino acids: CATSWGGRAPEQYF. The CDR3 bases are TGTGCCACCTCCTGGGGCGGGAGGGCCCCCGAGCAGTACTTC.

This chain uses TRBV30 with TRBJ2-3; 7 bases match TRBD1. The germline gives CDR1 GTSNPN, CDR2 SVGIG (reference sequence). CDR3 length: 14 amino acids. Germline trimming cut 3 bases from V and 0 bases from J; bases unmatched to any gene: 3. The CDR3 region has the DNA TGTGCCTGGAGCGGACAGGAGAGCACAGATACGCAGTATTTT. It is translated as CAWSGQESTDTQYF. Combining the CDR3 with reference TRBV30 and TRBJ2-3 gives the whole variable domain SQTIHQWPATLVQPVGSPLSLECTVEGTSNPNLYWYRQAAGRGLQLLFYSVGIGQISSEVPQNLSASRPQDRQFILSSKKLLLSDSGFYLCAWSGQESTDTQYFGPGTRLTVL.

V and J are TRBV10-2 and TRBJ2-4; TRBD1 agrees at 12 bases. Trimming cost V 6 bases and J 8 bases; bases outside gene matches: 8. The length of the CDR3 is 15 residues. CDR1 is WSHSY and CDR2 is SAAADI in the germline V gene. The CDR3 DNA reads as TGCGCCAGCAGGGGGGGACAGGGGGCATCAGACATTCAGTACTTC. Amino acid sequence: CASRGGQGASDIQYF.

The rearrangement joins TRBV28 to TRBJ2-2; no clear D gene. Trimming removed 3 bases from V and 6 bases from J, with 5 bases in between. The CDR3 runs 12 residues. The V gene's germline CDR1 is MDHEN and CDR2 SYDVKM. The CDR3 nucleotides are TGTGCCAGCAGTTTTATCCCCGGGGAGCTGTTTTTT. This codes for CASSFIPGELFF.

The gene calls are TRBV28 and TRBJ1-2; 10 bases map to TRBD1. The germline gives CDR1 MDHEN, CDR2 SYDVKM. The J segment lost 8 bases and the V segment lost 5 bases, leaving 17 bases of the junction unmatched. This CDR3 comprises 17 residues. The CDR3 loop reads CASSIRQGARWPGGYTF. The CDR3 nucleotides read TGTGCCAGCAGTATCCGACAGGGGGCAAGGTGGCCGGGAGGCTACACCTTC.

The chain employs TRBV11-3 and TRBJ2-7, with TRBD1 as a possible D gene (6 bases). Germline CDR1 reads SGHNT; CDR2 reads YENEEA. CDR3 length: 14 amino acids. Between the trimmed V and J ends, which lost 6 bases and 7 bases, there was a span of 19 bases. The CDR3, as DNA: TGTGCCAGCAGTAGGGGACACGCCCCTGGTGAGCAGTACTTC. Translating gives CASSRGHAPGEQYF.

The table lists this clone with a few counts. This rearrangement joins TRBV7-3 to TRBJ1-1, with a tentative D call TRBD1 (6 bases). Germline V gene sequence: CDR1 SGHTA, CDR2 FQGTGA. Trimming removed 3 bases at V and 5 bases at J, with 10 bases between. The CDR3 has 13 amino acids. CDR3 region: CASSFGQFTEAFF. The CDR3 DNA reads TGTGCCAGCAGCTTCGGACAGTTTACTGAAGCTTTCTTT.

The genes are TRBV5-1 and TRBJ1-1; D perhaps matches TRBD1 (6 bases). With 2 bases removed from V and 5 bases from J, the gap between germline ends came to 13 bases. The germline V gene has CDR1 SGHRS and CDR2 YFSETQ. The CDR3 is 14 amino acids. The CDR3, as DNA: TGCGCCAGCAGCTTTTCCCCAGGGGTAACTGAAGCTTTCTTT. Protein product: CASSFSPGVTEAFF.

V is TRBV11-2 and J is TRBJ2-7, with D tentatively TRBD2 (5 bases). This CDR3 has 15 amino acids. V was pared by 2 bases and J by 3 bases, with 14 bases between. CDR1 is SGHAT and CDR2 is FQNNGV in the germline V gene. The CDR3: CASSLSEGRGYEQYF. Written as DNA, the CDR3 is TGTGCCAGCAGCTTATCTGAAGGCCGGGGCTACGAGCAGTACTTC.

CDR3 DNA: TGTGCCAGCAGCCCACCGAGGTGGGAGGGCCCAGATACGCAGTATTTT. As protein: CASSPPRWEGPDTQYF. The V gene is TRBV21-1, the J gene TRBJ2-3; TRBD2 is the table's D call, not checked against the DNA. TRBV21-1 is noted as a pseudogene. The CDR3 is 16 amino acids.

The CDR3 DNA follows: TGTGCCAGCAGTTTACAGGGAAAAGCCGGGGAGCTGTTTTTT. As protein: CASSLQGKAGELFF. The chain joins TRBV28 to TRBJ2-2, with a tentative D call TRBD1 (5 bases). The CDR3 is 14 residues long. Germline V gene sequence: CDR1 MDHEN, CDR2 SYDVKM. The ends were cut back, 2 bases at V and 6 bases at J, with 10 bases in the middle.

The chain recombines TRBV5-1 with TRBJ1-2; 9 bases are shared with TRBD1. CDR1 is SGHRS and CDR2 is YFSETQ in the germline V gene. The ends lost 1 base at V and 5 bases at J; junction bases unmatched: 9. The CDR3 is 16 residues long. The CDR3 here is CASSLIGQGLTYGYTF. The CDR3 nucleotides are TGCGCCAGCAGCTTGATCGGACAGGGGTTAACATATGGCTACACCTTC.

The chain joins TRBV29-1 to TRBJ2-1, with 7 bases that match TRBD2. The CDR3 totals 12 residues. The V gene end was trimmed by 5 bases and the J gene end by 5 bases; junction bases not matched to a gene: 3. Germline V gene data show CDR1 as SQVTM and CDR2 as ANQGSEA. CDR3 in amino acids: CSVSSGNNEQFF. The CDR3 DNA follows: TGCAGCGTTTCCAGCGGGAACAATGAGCAGTTCTTC.

This clone appeared a single time. The chain uses TRBV6-5 and TRBJ2-3; TRBD1 is a possible D gene (6 bases). In germline, CDR1 is MNHEY, CDR2 SVGAGI. The CDR3 consists of 14 residues. The germline V and J ends were trimmed by 5 bases and 6 bases, with 15 bases remaining between them. The CDR3 region is CASSPGHSADTQYF. CDR3 nucleotide sequence: TGTGCCAGCAGTCCGGGACACAGCGCGGATACGCAGTATTTT.

In this sample, this clone turned up once. This rearrangement joins TRBV14 to TRBJ2-2; no reliable D call. The CDR3 runs 17 residues. Germline lookup yields CDR1 SGHDN and CDR2 FVKESK. Trimming removed 0 bases at V and 5 bases at J, with 16 bases between. The CDR3 nucleotides read TGTGCCAGCAGCCAAGATATTGGGCAGGTCCGAACCGGGGAGCTGTTTTTT. It specifies CASSQDIGQVRTGELFF.